The 27 T cell receptor beta chains below were found in one sample sequenced in a study of cytomegalovirus exposure and HLA in healthy donors. Assay used: immunoSEQ multiplex PCR; TCRdb lists only in-frame clones, some missing. The data show fewer than 95,000 clones, less than 90% seen once. The material sequenced was PBMCs. These receptors were taken from a woman between 18 and 30 years old in good health and CMV-seropositive.

The J gene is TRBJ2-1, the V gene TRBV30, with a possible D match to TRBD2 (6 bases). Deletions cut 1 base from V and 6 bases from J, with 19 bases between. This CDR3 comprises 16 residues. Germline V lookup: CDR1 GTSNPN, CDR2 SVGIG (reference sequence). DNA for the CDR3: TGTGCCTGGAGTGATATCACGGGCCACGGGAGCAATGAGCAGTTCTTC. It specifies CAWSDITGHGSNEQFF.

This chain connects TRBV11-1 to TRBJ2-1; D unresolved. From germline, CDR1 is SGHAT and CDR2 FQDESV (reference sequence). Trimming cost V 4 bases and J 5 bases, with 12 bases left between them. The CDR3 has 14 amino acids. For the CDR3, the DNA is TGTGCCAGCAGCTCTAATCTACGAAACAATGAGCAGTTCTTC. Amino acid sequence: CASSSNLRNNEQFF.

The chain links TRBV2 to TRBJ2-1, with D unclear. The CDR3 extends over 13 amino acids. The V gene lost 8 bases and the J gene lost 5 bases, with 13 bases spanning the gap. CDR1 and CDR2 from the germline V gene are SNHLY and FYNNEI. The CDR3 loop reads CASDRPGHNEQFF. DNA of the CDR3: TGTGCCAGCGACCGGCCAGGCCACAATGAGCAGTTCTTC.

This clone is a singleton in its sample. V and J are TRBV6-6 and TRBJ2-5; D call uncertain. This CDR3 contains 13 residues. V dropped 4 bases and J dropped 2 bases, with 8 bases sitting between them. CDR1 and CDR2 (germline): MNHNY, SVGAGI (reference sequence). The CDR3 region has the DNA TGTGCCAGCAGTTTGGCAAATCAAGAGACCCAGTACTTC. It translates to CASSLANQETQYF.

The chain has TRBV5-1 and TRBJ2-4, with 9 nucleotides matching TRBD1. This CDR3 comprises 16 residues. J was trimmed by 0 bases and V by 4 bases; bases with no gene match: 5. Germline V gives CDR1 SGHRS, CDR2 YFSETQ. The CDR3 is CASSRGQGLAKNIQYF. As DNA, the CDR3 is TGCGCCAGCAGCCGAGGACAGGGGCTAGCCAAAAACATTCAGTACTTC.

This chain joins TRBV7-8 and TRBJ2-5, with TRBD1 matching over 11 bases. The CDR3 is 15 residues long. Germline V CDR1 and CDR2: SGHVS, FQNEAQ. V dropped 5 bases and J dropped 2; count of bases not matched to a gene: 4. The CDR3 DNA sequence: TGTGCCAGCAGCAGGACAGGGGGCGGGCAAGAGACCCAGTACTTC. Its protein product is CASSRTGGGQETQYF.

This clone was detected only once. The chain uses TRBV5-1 and TRBJ1-5; D is unresolved. This CDR3 spans 15 amino acids. V lost 0 bases to trimming and J lost 6 bases, with 13 bases between them. Germline assignment: CDR1 SGHRS and CDR2 YFSETQ. CDR3 in amino acids: CASSLGTEGSQPQHF. CDR3 DNA: TGCGCCAGCAGCTTGGGGACGGAGGGAAGTCAGCCCCAGCATTTT.

The genes are TRBV30 and TRBJ1-5, with D hard to call. The CDR3 is made up of 14 amino acids. Germline V CDR1 and CDR2: GTSNPN, SVGIG (reference sequence). The V end was cut by 1 base, the J end by 1 base, with 8 bases between. The chain's CDR3 is CAWSAPGSNQPQHF. CDR3 nucleotide sequence: TGTGCCTGGAGTGCTCCGGGAAGCAATCAGCCCCAGCATTTT.

The chain has TRBV7-8 and TRBJ2-5, with 12 positions matching TRBD2. Germline V gene lookup returns CDR1 SGHVS and CDR2 FQNEAQ. V lost 3 bases and J lost 6; bases outside the gene matches: 8. This CDR3 contains 16 residues. The CDR3 DNA sequence: TGTGCCAGCAGCTTCCGGACTAGCGGGGTTCAGAAGACCCAGTACTTC. This encodes CASSFRTSGVQKTQYF.

The CDR3 nucleotides read TGTGCCATCAGTGAGTCGAAAGCAATTGAAGCTTTCTTT. Its protein product is CAISESKAIEAFF. The chain has TRBV10-3 and TRBJ1-1; D remains unclear. Trimming took off 0 bases at V and 7 bases at J, with 9 bases between the two ends. The germline V gene has CDR1 ENHRY and CDR2 SYGVKD. The CDR3 is 13 amino acids.

This clone was found many times. The rearrangement uses TRBV6-1 and TRBJ2-2; 12 nucleotides match TRBD1. V shed 1 base and J 7 bases; nucleotides not matched to a gene: 10. The CDR3 covers 18 residues. In germline, CDR1 is MNHNS, CDR2 SASEGT. The CDR3 DNA follows: TGTGCCAGCAGTGAAGTTTTGGGGACAGGGGGCGAAGGCGGGGAGCTGTTTTTT. The encoded protein is CASSEVLGTGGEGGELFF.

The V and J genes are TRBV5-1 and TRBJ2-1; D may be TRBD2 (5 bases). The CDR3 extends over 15 amino acids. The germline CDR1 and CDR2 sequences are SGHRS and YFSETQ. Trimming pared 0 bases from V and 4 bases from J, leaving 11 bases between. As DNA, the CDR3 is TGCGCCAGCAGCTTGGGCGGCGGACTTTACAATGAGCAGTTCTTC. It translates to CASSLGGGLYNEQFF.

The V gene is TRBV5-1, the J gene TRBJ2-1; TRBD2 agrees at 11 bases. The ends lost 4 bases at V and 7 bases at J; junction bases unmatched: 4. The CDR3 runs to 14 residues. The germline V gene has CDR1 SGHRS and CDR2 YFSETQ. The DNA of the CDR3 is TGCGCCAGCAGCACTAGCGGGGGCTATAATGAGCAGTTCTTC. It codes for CASSTSGGYNEQFF.

This rearrangement joins TRBV7-9 to TRBJ2-3; weak D call: TRBD1 (6 bases). The CDR3 length is 13 residues. CDR1 and CDR2 from the germline V gene are SEHNR and FQNEAQ (reference sequence). V lost 5 bases and J lost 5, with 11 bases in between. Written as DNA, the CDR3 is TGTGCCAGCAGCACGGACAGACTAGATACGCAGTATTTT. Amino acids: CASSTDRLDTQYF.

The V gene is TRBV7-9, the J gene TRBJ2-1; 7 nucleotides line up with TRBD1. From germline, CDR1 is SEHNR and CDR2 FQNEAQ (reference sequence). This CDR3 spans 16 amino acids. V dropped 4 bases and J dropped 0; count of bases not matched to a gene: 6. The CDR3 DNA is TGTGCCAGCAGCTCCACACAGGGGAGCTCCTACAATGAGCAGTTCTTC. It translates to CASSSTQGSSYNEQFF. The full variable domain, its missing parts supplied by reference TRBV7-9 and TRBJ2-1, is DTGVSQNPRHKITKRGQNVTFRCDPISEHNRLYWYRQTLGQGPEFLTYFQNEAQLEKSRLLSDRFSAERPKGSFSTLEIQRTEQGDSAMYLCASSSTQGSSYNEQFFGPGTRLTVL.

Here the CDR3 DNA reads TGTGCCAGTAGTATAAGACTAGCGGGGGCCACAGATACGCAGTATTTT. It translates to CASSIRLAGATDTQYF. The J gene is TRBJ2-3, the V gene TRBV19; 12 nucleotides agree with TRBD2. After removal of 2 bases from V and 2 bases from J, the junction contained 2 bases not matched to a gene. The germline V gene has CDR1 LNHDA and CDR2 SQIVND (reference sequence). The CDR3 totals 16 residues.

The genes are TRBV6-5 and TRBJ2-5; 9 bases are a match to TRBD1. Trimming at V came to 6 bases and at J to 5 bases, leaving 10 bases not matched to a gene. The CDR3 is made up of 15 amino acids. The germline gives CDR1 MNHEY, CDR2 SVGAGI. In nucleotides, the CDR3 is TGTGCCAGCAGCTTCCGACAGGGGGTTAGGGAGACCCAGTACTTC. It specifies CASSFRQGVRETQYF.

CDR3 amino acids: CASSEAPQAIYGYTF. CDR3 nucleotides: TGTGCCAGCAGTGAAGCACCTCAGGCGATTTATGGCTACACCTTC. J is TRBJ1-2 and V is TRBV2, with D unresolved. Trimming took 0 bases from V and 5 from J, leaving 13 bases between them. Germline values: CDR1 SNHLY, CDR2 FYNNEI. The CDR3 is 15 residues long.

J is TRBJ2-5 and V is TRBV27, with 15 bases matching TRBD2. V was pared by 4 bases and J by 5 bases, with 17 bases of the junction left unmatched. Germline V gene data show CDR1 as MNHEY and CDR2 as SMNVEV (reference sequence). The CDR3 is made up of 20 amino acids. The CDR3 loop reads CASSSRPGTSGGTLVETQYF. The CDR3 bases are TGTGCCAGCAGTTCCCGGCCCGGGACTAGCGGGGGGACGCTTGTCGAGACCCAGTACTTC.

Worth noting for this clone: At the DNA level, this CDR3 is encoded by other sequences in the same sample as well. The chain is built from TRBV30 and TRBJ2-2; D might be TRBD1 (6 bases). Germline V gene data show CDR1 as GTSNPN and CDR2 as SVGIG (reference sequence). The CDR3 spans 13 residues. Trimming removed 0 bases at V and 5 bases at J, with 7 bases between. The CDR3 spells CAWSVRGTGELFF. CDR3 coding DNA: TGTGCCTGGAGTGTAAGGGGGACCGGGGAGCTGTTTTTT.

The chain joins TRBV5-1 to TRBJ1-3; a possible D gene is TRBD1 (5 bases). V was pared by 5 bases and J by 4 bases, with 13 bases between. The CDR3 consists of 14 residues. Germline V gene sequence: CDR1 SGHRS, CDR2 YFSETQ. CDR3 residues: CASRRRGYGNTIYF. The CDR3 nucleotides are TGCGCCAGCAGGCGAAGGGGCTACGGAAACACCATATATTTT.

The chain has TRBV7-9 and TRBJ2-4; 10 bases are shared with TRBD1. The V and J ends lost 6 bases and 4 bases, in that order; junction bases with no gene match: 3. Germline CDR1 SEHNR, CDR2 FQNEAQ (reference sequence). The CDR3 has 14 residues. This CDR3 reads CASRMGQGKNIQYF. The CDR3 region has the DNA TGTGCCAGCAGAATGGGACAGGGGAAAAACATTCAGTACTTC.

The rearrangement uses TRBV4-2 and TRBJ2-5; D is ambiguous. The germline V gene has CDR1 LGHNA and CDR2 YNFKEQ. The V end was cut by 6 bases, the J end by 1 base, with 9 bases between. The CDR3 runs to 13 residues. The chain's CDR3 is CASRQSVQETQYF. The CDR3 DNA sequence: TGTGCCAGCAGACAGTCAGTCCAAGAGACCCAGTACTTC.

This clone was detected only once. This chain uses TRBV27 with TRBJ2-1, with 10 bases that match TRBD2. This CDR3 is built from 15 residues. Germline V gives CDR1 MNHEY, CDR2 SMNVEV (reference sequence). Unmatched junction bases numbered 12, after V lost 6 bases and J lost 10 bases. CDR3 loop: CASSPWGSGGQEQFF. The CDR3 DNA follows: TGTGCCAGCAGCCCCTGGGGTAGCGGGGGGCAAGAGCAGTTCTTC.

Written as DNA, the CDR3 is TGCAGCGTAGCCACAGGCGAGAATCAGCCCCAGCATTTT. This gives the protein CSVATGENQPQHF. The rearrangement links TRBV29-1 to TRBJ1-5; D perhaps matches TRBD1 (5 bases). The CDR3 contains 13 residues. CDR1 and CDR2 from the germline V gene are SQVTM and ANQGSEA. Trimming took off 6 bases at V and 4 bases at J, with 13 bases between the two ends.

V usage is TRBV28 and J usage is TRBJ1-1, with D perhaps matching TRBD1 (5 bases). The CDR3 covers 13 residues. Trimming shortened V by 8 bases and J by 5 bases, and 15 bases separated the two germline ends. Germline V lookup: CDR1 MDHEN, CDR2 SYDVKM. CDR3 region: CASLSGRRTEAFF. The CDR3 DNA is TGTGCCAGCCTCTCAGGGAGGAGGACTGAAGCTTTCTTT.

This chain connects TRBV6-5 to TRBJ1-3; D is unclear. CDR3 size: 14 residues. V lost 2 bases, J lost 3 bases, and 8 bases lay in between. The germline gives CDR1 MNHEY, CDR2 SVGAGI. CDR3 sequence reads: CASSYDGDGNTIYF. The CDR3 DNA follows: TGTGCCAGCAGTTACGATGGAGATGGAAACACCATATATTTT.